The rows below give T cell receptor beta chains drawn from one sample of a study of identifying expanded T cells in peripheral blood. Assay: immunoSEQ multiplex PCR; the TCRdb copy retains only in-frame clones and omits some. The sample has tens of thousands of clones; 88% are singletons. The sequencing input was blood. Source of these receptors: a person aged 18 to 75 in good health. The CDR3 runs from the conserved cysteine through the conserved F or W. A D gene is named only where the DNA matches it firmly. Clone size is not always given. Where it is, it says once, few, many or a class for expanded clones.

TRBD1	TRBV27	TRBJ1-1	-	TGTGCCAGCAACAGGTCGGACAGGGGCCGTTCAGAAGCTTTCTTT	CASNRSDRGRSEAFF
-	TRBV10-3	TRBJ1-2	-	TGTGCCATCAGTACAGGACCCTATGGCTACACCTTC	CAISTGPYGYTF
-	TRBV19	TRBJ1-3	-	TGTGCCAGTAGTGTTTTAGGGGAATCTGGAAACACCATATATTTT	CASSVLGESGNTIYF
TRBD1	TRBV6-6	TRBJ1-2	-	TGTGCCAGCAGCCTAGACAGGGGGCGGTTCTATGGCTACACCTTC	CASSLDRGRFYGYTF
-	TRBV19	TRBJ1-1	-	TGTGCCAGTAGTGCACAGGAACTACCAGGAGCTTTCTTT	CASSAQELPGAFF
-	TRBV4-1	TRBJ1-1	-	TGCGCCAGCAGCCAAGATTTATCGGTCGCGGGGGGGATGAACACTGAAGCTTTCTTT	CASSQDLSVAGGMNTEAFF
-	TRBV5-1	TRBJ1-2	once	TGCGCCAGCAGCTTGGAAACACCGGCGGTGAGTGGCTACACCTTC	CASSLETPAVSGYTF
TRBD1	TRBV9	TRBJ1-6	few	TGTGCCAGCAGCCCGGGACAGGGGAAAAATTCACCCCTCCACTTT	CASSPGQGKNSPLHF
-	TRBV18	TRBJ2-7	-	TGTGCCAGCTCACCAGGTGGAGGCTACGAGCAGTACTTC	CASSPGGGYEQYF
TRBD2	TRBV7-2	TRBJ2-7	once	TGTGCCAGCAGTCCAAATAGCGGGAGGGCAGGGGAGCAGTACTTC	CASSPNSGRAGEQYF
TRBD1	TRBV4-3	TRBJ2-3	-	TGCGCCAGCAGCCAACAGCCCCGGGACAGGGGTACAGATACGCAGTATTTT	CASSQQPRDRGTDTQYF
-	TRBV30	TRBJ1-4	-	TGTGCCTTTTCTCAGGCCTCAAATGAAAAACTGTTTTTT	CAFSQASNEKLFF
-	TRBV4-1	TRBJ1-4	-	TGCGCCAGCAGCCAAAGCACCCAGGGAGAGAACGAAAAACTGTTTTTT	CASSQSTQGENEKLFF
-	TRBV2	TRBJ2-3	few	TGTGCCAGCAAGAGTGAAACAGATACGCAGTATTTT	CASKSETDTQYF
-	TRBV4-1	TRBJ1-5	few	TGCGCCAGCAGCCATTCCGGGAGGCCCCAGCATTTT	CASSHSGRPQHF
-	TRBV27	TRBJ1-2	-	TGTGCCAGCAGTTTCGTAGGGAGGGCCTATGGCTACACCTTC	CASSFVGRAYGYTF
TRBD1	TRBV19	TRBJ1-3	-	TGTGCCAGTAGAGGGACAGTCCGGGTGCTGAGCTCTGGAAACACCATATATTTT	CASRGTVRVLSSGNTIYF
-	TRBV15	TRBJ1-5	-	TGTGCCACCAGCAGAGAGACAGTCAATTTTAATCAGCCCCAGCATTTT	CATSRETVNFNQPQHF
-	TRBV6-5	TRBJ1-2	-	TGTGCCAGCCGTAAGGGGGGGCCTCTAGACTATGGCTACACCTTC	CASRKGGPLDYGYTF
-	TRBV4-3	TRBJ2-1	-	TGCGCCAGCAGCCTATGGACTTCTCACAATGAGCAGTTCTTC	CASSLWTSHNEQFF
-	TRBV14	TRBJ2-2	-	TGTGCCAGCAGCCAAGGGGGCTGGGTGACCGGGGAGCTGTTTTTT	CASSQGGWVTGELFF
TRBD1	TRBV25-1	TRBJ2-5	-	TGTGCCCGATACCGATTACCGGGACAGCAAGAGACCCAGTACTTC	CARYRLPGQQETQYF
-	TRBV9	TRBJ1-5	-	TGTGCCAGCAGCGTAAGTCCGAACGAGCCCCAGCATTTT	CASSVSPNEPQHF
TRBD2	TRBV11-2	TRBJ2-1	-	TGTGCCAGCAGCCAGTATTTCGACAGCGGGAGGCCCAACAATGAGCAGTTCTTC	CASSQYFDSGRPNNEQFF
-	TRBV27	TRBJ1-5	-	TGTGCCAGCAGTTCTGGGGATCCGACACCGAGCAATCAGCCCCAGCATTTT	CASSSGDPTPSNQPQHF
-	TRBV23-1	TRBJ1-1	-	TGCGCCAGCAGTCAATCGATCCACAGGCCTCGGTTGAAGGTGGAAGCTTTCTTT	CASSQSIHRPRLKVEAFF
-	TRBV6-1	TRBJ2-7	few	TGTGCCAGCAGTTGGGACAACACCTACGAGCAGTACTTC	CASSWDNTYEQYF
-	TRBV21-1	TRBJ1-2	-	TGTGCCAGCAGCAAAGGTGGGGGGGAGGATGGCTACACCTTC	CASSKGGGEDGYTF
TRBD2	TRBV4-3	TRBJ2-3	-	TGCGCCAGCAGCCAACAGGGACTAGCGGGAGGTTTGGGGTACACAGATACGCAGTATTTT	CASSQQGLAGGLGYTDTQYF
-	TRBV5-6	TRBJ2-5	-	TGTGCCAGCAGCTTGTTCGAGGGGGTAAGGGGGCAAGAGACCCAGTACTTC	CASSLFEGVRGQETQYF
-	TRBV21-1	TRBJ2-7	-	TGTGCCAGCAGCAACCTTGACAGGGCTCTCCGACCGGCCGGAACCTACGAGCAGTACTTC	CASSNLDRALRPAGTYEQYF